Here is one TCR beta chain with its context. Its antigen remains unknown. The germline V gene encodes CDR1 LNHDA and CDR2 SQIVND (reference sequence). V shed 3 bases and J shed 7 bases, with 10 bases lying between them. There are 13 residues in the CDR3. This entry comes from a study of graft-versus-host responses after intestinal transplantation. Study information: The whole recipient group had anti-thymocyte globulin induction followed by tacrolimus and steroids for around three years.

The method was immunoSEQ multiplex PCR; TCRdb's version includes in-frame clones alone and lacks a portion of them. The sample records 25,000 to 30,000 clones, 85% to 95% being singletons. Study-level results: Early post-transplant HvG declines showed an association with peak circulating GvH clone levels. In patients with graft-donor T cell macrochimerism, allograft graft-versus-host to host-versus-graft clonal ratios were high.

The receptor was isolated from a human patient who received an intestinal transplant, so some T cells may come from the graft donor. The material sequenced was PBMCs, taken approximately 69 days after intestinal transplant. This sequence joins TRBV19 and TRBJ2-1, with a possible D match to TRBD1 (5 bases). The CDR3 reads CASSIWAGNEQFF. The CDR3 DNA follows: TGTGCCAGTAGTATTTGGGCAGGGAATGAGCAGTTCTTC.